These 11 T cell receptor beta chains came from one sample sequenced in a study of Graves' ophthalmopathy and Graves' hyperthyroidism listed by TCRdb under 2018. Sequenced on an Illumina HiSeq 2000. For repertoire sequencing, the TCR beta CDR3 regions were amplified from RNA transcripts. The first round of RT-PCR was done with HTBI primers and the Qiagen OneStep RT-PCR kit, and was followed by a second round of multiplex PCR, then size selection and purification. TCRdb reran the public reads through fastp at Q25 and MiXCR, keeping productive beta chains. Records with the same CDR3 protein are collapsed into one entry carrying the most frequent genes and DNA. The sample table lists 240,000 or so distinct CDR3 sequences, about 46% of them with a count of one. 40% to 55% of the sample rests with the top ten. The sample taken for sequencing was peripheral blood. The source of these receptors is an adult man with Graves' ophthalmopathy.

The rearrangement links TRBV6-4 to TRBJ2-7; TRBD1 matches 7 bases. The CDR3 loop spans 15 amino acids. Germline V gene lookup returns CDR1 MRHNA and CDR2 SNTAGT. Trimming took 3 bases from V and 6 from J; bases not matched to a gene: 11. The CDR3 sequence is CASSEAPGTDSEQYF. In nucleotides, the CDR3 is TGTGCCAGCAGTGAGGCCCCCGGGACAGATAGCGAGCAGTACTTC.

J is TRBJ1-2 and V is TRBV12-3 or TRBV12-4; 7 bases agree with TRBD1. This CDR3 is built from 13 residues. V gave up 8 bases and J gave up 2 bases; unmatched junction bases: 5. The CDR3 nucleotides are TGTGCCAGCCGAAAACAGGGGAACTATGGCTACACCTTC. Translated, it gives CASRKQGNYGYTF.

This clonotype was counted only a few times. The rearrangement uses TRBV10-3 and TRBJ1-3, with no clear D. V lost 6 bases to trimming and J lost 3 bases, with 6 bases between them. The CDR3 runs to 12 residues. Per the germline V gene, CDR1 is ENHRY and CDR2 is SYGVKD. The CDR3 region has the DNA TGTGCCATCAGCGACGGTGGAAACACCATATATTTT. This encodes CAISDGGNTIYF.

The CDR3 protein is CAQRTGHLVSPLHF. DNA of the CDR3: TGTGCACAGAGAACGGGCCACCTTGTTTCACCCCTCCACTTT. The genes are TRBV9 and TRBJ1-6; no firm D call. Germline V gives CDR1 SGDLS, CDR2 YYNGEE. The CDR3 length is 14 residues.

The chain uses TRBV28 and TRBJ1-6; D is ambiguous. Germline-derived CDR1 and CDR2 are MDHEN and SYDVKM. V dropped 10 bases and J dropped 6 bases, with 13 bases sitting between them. The CDR3 has 13 residues. The CDR3 sequence: CATIEGGNSPLHF. The CDR3 DNA reads TGTGCCACAATTGAGGGTGGTAATTCACCCCTCCACTTT. Full variable domain (outside the CDR3, taken from reference TRBV28 and TRBJ1-6): DVKVTQSSRYLVKRTGEKVFLECVQDMDHENMFWYRQDPGLGLRLIYFSYDVKMKEKGDIPEGYSVSREKKERFSLILESASTNQTSMYLCATIEGGNSPLHFGNGTRLTVT.

The rearrangement uses TRBV25-1 and TRBJ2-7; TRBD1 aligns across 7 bases. The CDR3 extends over 13 amino acids. Germline values: CDR1 MGHDK, CDR2 SYGVNS. CDR3 sequence reads: CATRQGGSYEQYF. The CDR3 DNA follows: TGTGCTACCCGACAGGGCGGTTCCTACGAGCAGTACTTC.

This rearrangement joins TRBV11-2 to TRBJ2-2; D perhaps matches TRBD2 (5 bases). Germline CDR1 reads SGHAT; CDR2 reads FQNNGV. The V end was cut by 1 base, the J end by 1 base, with 16 bases between. This CDR3 has 18 amino acids. The chain's CDR3 is CASSLVGIGLGNTGELFF. DNA of the CDR3: TGTGCCAGCAGCTTAGTAGGCATCGGACTTGGGAACACCGGGGAGCTGTTTTTT.

The sample holds many counts of this clonotype. This sequence joins TRBV29-1 and TRBJ2-5; tentatively, D is TRBD2 (6 bases). Trimming cost V 0 bases and J 9 bases, with 17 bases left between them. The CDR3 runs to 14 residues. Germline assignment: CDR1 SQVTM and CDR2 ANQGSEA. The CDR3 is CSVEDRTTDAAQYF. CDR3 coding DNA: TGCAGCGTTGAAGATCGGACTACCGATGCGGCCCAGTACTTC.

Comments on this clonotype: A single base separates this from a much larger clone, so it may be a read error. The chain recombines TRBV19 with TRBJ2-5; D not certain. This CDR3 has 12 residues. Germline V gene lookup returns CDR1 LNHDA and CDR2 SQIVND (reference sequence). Deletions cut 6 bases from V and 5 bases from J, with 10 bases between. CDR3 sequence reads: CASRRSGETQYF. CDR3 sequence (DNA): TGTGCCAGTAGACGGTCTGGGGAGACCCAGTACTTC. The full variable domain, in which reference TRBV19 and TRBJ2-5 provide the parts outside the CDR3, is DGGITQSPKYLFRKEGQNVTLSCEQNLNHDAMYWYRQDPGQGLRLIYYSQIVNDFQKGDIAEGYSVSREKKESFPLTVTSAQKNPTAFYLCASRRSGETQYFGPGTRLLVL.

This chain joins TRBV5-8 and TRBJ1-2; 7 bases agree with TRBD1. V shed 4 bases and J 9 bases; nucleotides not matched to a gene: 12. Germline CDR1 is SGHTS and CDR2 is YDEGEE. The CDR3 covers 14 residues. CDR3 nucleotides: TGTGCCAGCAGCACTGGACAGGTCCGGAGTAGCTACACCTTC. Its protein is CASSTGQVRSSYTF.

This clonotype was detected a few times. This rearrangement joins TRBV20-1 to TRBJ2-5, with unresolved D. The germline gives CDR1 DFQATT, CDR2 SNEGSKA (reference sequence). V was clipped by 1 base and J by 4 bases, with 4 bases between them. The CDR3 extends over 11 amino acids. CDR3 DNA sequence: TGCAGTGCTAGAGTTCCAGAGACCCAGTACTTC. This codes for CSARVPETQYF.